The T cell receptor beta chain under discussion was sequenced for a study of blood T cell repertoires in COVID-19. Study as a whole: The study drew acute and convalescent COVID-19 samples from the United States, Italy and Spain.

Comments on this clone: This sample includes further DNA sequences coding for the same CDR3.

Per the authors' pipeline: Estimated nucleated cell counts came from reference gene primer amplification. The assay was immunoSEQ multiplex PCR, and TCRdb's table has in-frame clones only and misses some. V, J and clone size are those of that table, while D and trimming were read from the DNA. The table includes some 220,000 clones, roughly 84% detected once. This TCR was recovered from a woman at least 80 years old with active or convalescent COVID-19. Sequencing was performed on peripheral blood.

The CDR3 DNA reads TGTGCCAGCTCACCACCTTCTAGCTCCTACGAGCAGTACTTC. Encoded protein: CASSPPSSSYEQYF. V is TRBV18 and J is TRBJ2-7; D ambiguous. Trimming left V 0 bases short and J 0 bases short, with 6 bases between. CDR1 is KGHSH and CDR2 is LQKENI in the germline V gene. CDR3 size: 14 residues.